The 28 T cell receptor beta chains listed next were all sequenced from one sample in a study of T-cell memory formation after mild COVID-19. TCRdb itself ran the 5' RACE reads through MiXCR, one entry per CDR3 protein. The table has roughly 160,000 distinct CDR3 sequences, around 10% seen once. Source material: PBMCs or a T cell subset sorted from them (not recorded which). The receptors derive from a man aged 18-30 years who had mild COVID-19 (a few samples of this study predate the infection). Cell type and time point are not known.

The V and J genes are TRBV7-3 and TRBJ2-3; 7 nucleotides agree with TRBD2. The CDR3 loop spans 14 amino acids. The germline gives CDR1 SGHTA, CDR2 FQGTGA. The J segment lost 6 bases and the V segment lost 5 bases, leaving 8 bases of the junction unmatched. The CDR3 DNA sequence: TGTGCCAGCAGCCCAAGGGACTATCACGATACGCAGTATTTT. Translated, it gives CASSPRDYHDTQYF.

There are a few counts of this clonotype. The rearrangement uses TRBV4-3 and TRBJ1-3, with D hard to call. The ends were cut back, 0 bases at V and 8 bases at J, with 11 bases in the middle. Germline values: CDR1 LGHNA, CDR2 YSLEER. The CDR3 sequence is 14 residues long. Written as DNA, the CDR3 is TGCGCCAGCAGCCAAGAGCTCGCCGGGGACACCATATATTTT. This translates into CASSQELAGDTIYF.

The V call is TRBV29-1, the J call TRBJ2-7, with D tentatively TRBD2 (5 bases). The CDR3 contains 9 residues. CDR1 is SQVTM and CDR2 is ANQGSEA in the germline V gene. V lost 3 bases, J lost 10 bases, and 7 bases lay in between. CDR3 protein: CSVEGDQYV. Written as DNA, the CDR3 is TGCAGCGTTGAGGGAGACCAGTACGTC.

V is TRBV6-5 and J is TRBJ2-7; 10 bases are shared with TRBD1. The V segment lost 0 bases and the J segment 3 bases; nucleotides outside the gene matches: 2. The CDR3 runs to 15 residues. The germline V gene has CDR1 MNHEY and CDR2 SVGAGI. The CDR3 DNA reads TGTGCCAGCAGTTACTCCGGGACAGGGGACTACGAGCAGTACTTC. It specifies CASSYSGTGDYEQYF.

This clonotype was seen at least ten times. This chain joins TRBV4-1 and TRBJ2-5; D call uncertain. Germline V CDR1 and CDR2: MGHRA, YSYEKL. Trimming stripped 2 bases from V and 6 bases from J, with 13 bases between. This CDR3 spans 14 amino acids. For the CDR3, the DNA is TGCGCCAGCAGCCAAATCATTGGTCTAAAGACCCAGTACTTC. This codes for CASSQIIGLKTQYF.

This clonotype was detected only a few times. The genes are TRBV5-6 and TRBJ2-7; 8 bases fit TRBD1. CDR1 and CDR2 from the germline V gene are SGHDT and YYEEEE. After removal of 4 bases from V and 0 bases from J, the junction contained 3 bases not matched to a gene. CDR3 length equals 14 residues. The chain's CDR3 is CASSRGQGSYEQYF. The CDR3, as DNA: TGTGCCAGCAGCCGTGGACAGGGCTCCTACGAGCAGTACTTC.

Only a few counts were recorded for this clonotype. The CDR3 DNA is TGCGCCAGCAGCACTTGGAAGCGGGGAGGCACAGATACGCAGTATTTT. Its protein product is CASSTWKRGGTDTQYF. This chain connects TRBV5-1 to TRBJ2-3, with 7 nucleotides matching TRBD2. V shed 4 bases, J shed 1 base, and the junction held 9 bases outside the gene matches. The CDR3 sequence is 16 residues long. Germline V lookup: CDR1 SGHRS, CDR2 YFSETQ.

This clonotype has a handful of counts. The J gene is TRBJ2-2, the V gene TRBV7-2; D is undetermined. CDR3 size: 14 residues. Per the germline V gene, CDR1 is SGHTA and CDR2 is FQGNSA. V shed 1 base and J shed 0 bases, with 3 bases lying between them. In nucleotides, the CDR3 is TGTGCCAGCAGCTTAGACCCGAACACCGGGGAGCTGTTTTTT. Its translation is CASSLDPNTGELFF.

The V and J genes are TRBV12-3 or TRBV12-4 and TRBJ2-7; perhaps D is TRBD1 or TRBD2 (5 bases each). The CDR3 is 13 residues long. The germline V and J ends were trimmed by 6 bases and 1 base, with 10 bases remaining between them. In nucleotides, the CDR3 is TGTGCCAGCAGCCAGGGACGTTCCTACGAGCAGTACTTC. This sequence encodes CASSQGRSYEQYF.

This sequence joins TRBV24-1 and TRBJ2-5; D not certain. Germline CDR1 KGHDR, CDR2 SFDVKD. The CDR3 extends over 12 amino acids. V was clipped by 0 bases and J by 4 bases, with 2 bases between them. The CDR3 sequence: CATSDLVETQYF. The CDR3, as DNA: TGTGCCACCAGTGATTTGGTAGAGACCCAGTACTTC.

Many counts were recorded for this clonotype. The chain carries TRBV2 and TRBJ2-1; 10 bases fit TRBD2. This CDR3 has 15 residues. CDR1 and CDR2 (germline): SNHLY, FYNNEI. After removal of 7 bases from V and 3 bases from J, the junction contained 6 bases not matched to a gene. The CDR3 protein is CASTLSGGSYNEQFF. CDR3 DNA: TGTGCCAGCACCCTTAGCGGGGGGAGCTACAATGAGCAGTTCTTC.

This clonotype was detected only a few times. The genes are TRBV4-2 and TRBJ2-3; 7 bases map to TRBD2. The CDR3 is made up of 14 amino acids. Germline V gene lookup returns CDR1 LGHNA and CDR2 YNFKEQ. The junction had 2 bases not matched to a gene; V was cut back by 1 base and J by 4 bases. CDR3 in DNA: TGTGCCAGCAGCCAAGTAACTAGCGCAGATACGCAGTATTTT. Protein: CASSQVTSADTQYF.

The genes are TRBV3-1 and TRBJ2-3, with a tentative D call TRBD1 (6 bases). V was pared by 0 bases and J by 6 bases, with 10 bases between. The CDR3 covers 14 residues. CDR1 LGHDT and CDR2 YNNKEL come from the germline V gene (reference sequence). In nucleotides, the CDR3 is TGTGCCAGCAGCCAAGATCAGGGGCGGGATACGCAGTATTTT. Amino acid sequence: CASSQDQGRDTQYF.

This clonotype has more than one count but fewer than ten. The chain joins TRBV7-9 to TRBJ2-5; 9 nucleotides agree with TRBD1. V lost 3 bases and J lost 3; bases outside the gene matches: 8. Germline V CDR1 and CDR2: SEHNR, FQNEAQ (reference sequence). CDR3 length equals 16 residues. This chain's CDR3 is CASSLEPGQGEETQYF. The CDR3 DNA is TGTGCCAGCAGCTTGGAGCCGGGACAGGGCGAAGAGACCCAGTACTTC.

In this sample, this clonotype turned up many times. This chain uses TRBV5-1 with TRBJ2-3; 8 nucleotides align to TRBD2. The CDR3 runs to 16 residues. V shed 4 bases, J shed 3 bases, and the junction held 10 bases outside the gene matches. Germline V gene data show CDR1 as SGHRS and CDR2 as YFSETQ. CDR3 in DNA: TGCGCCAGCAGCACCGGGACTAGTTATTTAACAGATACGCAGTATTTT. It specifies CASSTGTSYLTDTQYF.

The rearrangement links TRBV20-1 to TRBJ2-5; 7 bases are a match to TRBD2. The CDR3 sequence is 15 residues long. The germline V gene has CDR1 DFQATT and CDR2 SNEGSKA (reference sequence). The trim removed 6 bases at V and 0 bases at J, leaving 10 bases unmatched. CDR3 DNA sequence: TGCAGTGCAGCCGGGAGGCGGGGCCACCAAGAGACCCAGTACTTC. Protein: CSAAGRRGHQETQYF.

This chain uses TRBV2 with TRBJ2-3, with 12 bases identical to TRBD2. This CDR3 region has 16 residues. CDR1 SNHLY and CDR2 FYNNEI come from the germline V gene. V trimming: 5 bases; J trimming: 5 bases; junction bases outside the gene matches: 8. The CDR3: CASSTALAGGQDTQYF. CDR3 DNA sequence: TGTGCCAGCAGTACCGCACTAGCGGGGGGCCAAGATACGCAGTATTTT.

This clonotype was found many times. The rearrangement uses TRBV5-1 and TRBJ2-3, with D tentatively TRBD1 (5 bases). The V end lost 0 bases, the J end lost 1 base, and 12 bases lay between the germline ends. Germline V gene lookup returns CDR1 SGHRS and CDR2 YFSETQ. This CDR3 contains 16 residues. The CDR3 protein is CASSLAQVTGTDTQYF. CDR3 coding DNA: TGCGCCAGCAGCTTGGCCCAGGTGACAGGCACAGATACGCAGTATTTT.

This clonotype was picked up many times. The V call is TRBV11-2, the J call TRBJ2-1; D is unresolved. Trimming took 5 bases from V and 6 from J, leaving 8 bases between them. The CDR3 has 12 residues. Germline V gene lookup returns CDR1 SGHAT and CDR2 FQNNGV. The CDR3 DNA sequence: TGTGCCAGCAGCAAACTGGGCAATGAGCAGTTCTTC. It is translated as CASSKLGNEQFF.

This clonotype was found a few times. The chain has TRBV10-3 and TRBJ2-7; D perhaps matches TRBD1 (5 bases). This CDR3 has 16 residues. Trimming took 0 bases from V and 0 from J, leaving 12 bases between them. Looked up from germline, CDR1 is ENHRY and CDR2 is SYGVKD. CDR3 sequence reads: CAISESQGASSYEQYF. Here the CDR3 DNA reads TGTGCCATCAGTGAGTCGCAGGGCGCAAGCTCCTACGAGCAGTACTTC.

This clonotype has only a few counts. The DNA of the CDR3 is TGCGCCAGCAGTCGTATAGCCGGGGAGCTGTTTTTT. This gives the protein CASSRIAGELFF. The V call is TRBV4-1, the J call TRBJ2-2; D uncertain. Between the trimmed V and J ends, which lost 6 bases and 6 bases, there was a span of 8 bases. Germline values: CDR1 MGHRA, CDR2 YSYEKL. The CDR3 spans 12 residues.

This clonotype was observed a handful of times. For the CDR3, the DNA is TGCGCCAGCAGCCAAGAACGGGGGGGCCCCTACGAGCAGTACTTC. It translates to CASSQERGGPYEQYF. This chain joins TRBV4-3 and TRBJ2-7; 8 bases map to TRBD2. With V trimmed by 0 bases and J by 2 bases, 3 bases remained unmatched. CDR3 size: 15 residues. The germline CDR1 and CDR2 sequences are LGHNA and YSLEER.

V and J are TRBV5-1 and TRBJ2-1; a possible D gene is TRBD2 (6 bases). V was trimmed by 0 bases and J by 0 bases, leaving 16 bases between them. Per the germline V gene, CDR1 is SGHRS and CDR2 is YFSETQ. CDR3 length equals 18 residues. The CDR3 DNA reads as TGCGCCAGCAGCTTGGGGAGGGGAGTCAGAAGCTCCTACAATGAGCAGTTCTTC. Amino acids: CASSLGRGVRSSYNEQFF.

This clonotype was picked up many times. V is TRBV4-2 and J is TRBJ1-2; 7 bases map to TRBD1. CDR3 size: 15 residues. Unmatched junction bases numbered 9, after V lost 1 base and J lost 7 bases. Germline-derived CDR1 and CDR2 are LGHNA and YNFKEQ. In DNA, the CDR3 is TGTGCCAGCAGCCAAGGGGATCAGGGGGATCGTGGCTACACCTTC. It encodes CASSQGDQGDRGYTF.

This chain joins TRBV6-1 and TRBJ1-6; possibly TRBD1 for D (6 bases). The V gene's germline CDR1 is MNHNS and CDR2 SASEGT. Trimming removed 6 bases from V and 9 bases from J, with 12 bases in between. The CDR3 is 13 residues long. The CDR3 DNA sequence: TGTGCCAGCAGACAGGGCCGGAGTTCACCCCTCCACTTT. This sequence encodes CASRQGRSSPLHF.

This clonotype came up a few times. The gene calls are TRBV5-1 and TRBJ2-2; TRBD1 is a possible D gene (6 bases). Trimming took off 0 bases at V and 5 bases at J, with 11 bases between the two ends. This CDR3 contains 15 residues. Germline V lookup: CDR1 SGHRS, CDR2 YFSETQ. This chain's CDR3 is CASSLEGGRTGELFF. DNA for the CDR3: TGCGCCAGCAGCTTGGAAGGGGGAAGGACCGGGGAGCTGTTTTTT.

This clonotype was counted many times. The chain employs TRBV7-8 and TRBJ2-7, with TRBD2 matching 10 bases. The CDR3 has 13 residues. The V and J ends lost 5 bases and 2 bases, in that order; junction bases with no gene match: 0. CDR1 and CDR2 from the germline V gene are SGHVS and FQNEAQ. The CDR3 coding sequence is TGTGCCAGCAGCGGACTAGCGGCCTACGAGCAGTACGTC. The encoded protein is CASSGLAAYEQYV.

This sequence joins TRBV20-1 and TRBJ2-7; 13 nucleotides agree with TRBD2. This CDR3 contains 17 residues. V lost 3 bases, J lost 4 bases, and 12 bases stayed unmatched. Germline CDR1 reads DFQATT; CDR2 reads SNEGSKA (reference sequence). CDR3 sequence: CSARGQLAGGPLYEQYF. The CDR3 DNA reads TGCAGTGCTAGGGGTCAACTAGCGGGGGGGCCTTTGTACGAGCAGTACTTC.